The 26 T cell receptor beta chains listed next were all sequenced from one sample in a study of cytomegalovirus exposure and HLA in healthy donors. Primers included in the PCR were 60 Vbeta and 13 Jbeta primers. Libraries were prepared by immunoSEQ multiplex PCR; TCRdb keeps only in-frame clonotypes and omits some of them. The data hold over 100,000 clones, with approximately 64% observed a single time. Sequencing was performed on PBMCs. The receptor source for this set is a human donor in good health.

This clone has just a few counts. Its ends do not fully match the called genes, so a read error is possible. The gene calls are TRBV30 and TRBJ1-1, with D possibly TRBD1 on 5 matching bases. Germline values: CDR1 GTSNPN, CDR2 SVGIG (reference sequence). CDR3 length: 11 residues. CDR3 bases: TGTGCCTGGAATGGGAACACCGTCGGGGGTTTT. Translating gives CAWNGNTVGGF.

J is TRBJ2-3 and V is TRBV5-1; no clear D gene. The germline V gene encodes CDR1 SGHRS and CDR2 YFSETQ. Trimming cost V 1 base and J 4 bases, with 7 bases left between them. The CDR3 sequence is 13 residues long. CDR3 protein: CASSLTVSDTQYF. In DNA, the CDR3 is TGCGCCAGCAGCTTGACGGTTTCAGATACGCAGTATTTT.

The chain combines TRBV10-1 with TRBJ1-1, with 10 bases fitting TRBD1. V was clipped by 6 bases and J by 3 bases; unmatched bases: 7. CDR3 length: 15 amino acids. Germline values: CDR1 WNHNN, CDR2 SYGVQD (reference sequence). The CDR3 DNA is TGCGCCAGCAGCCGGGACAGGGGACGGGACACTGAAGCTTTCTTT. Its protein product is CASSRDRGRDTEAFF.

The rearrangement links TRBV19 to TRBJ2-2; TRBD1 matches at 9 bases. The CDR3 is made up of 15 amino acids. J was trimmed by 0 bases and V by 11 bases; bases with no gene match: 7. Per germline, CDR1 LNHDA and CDR2 SQIVND (reference sequence). This chain's CDR3 is CASTGTGPNTGELFF. CDR3 nucleotides: TGTGCCTCGACAGGGACAGGGCCGAACACCGGGGAGCTGTTTTTT.

The sample holds a few counts of this clone. The chain carries TRBV19 and TRBJ2-6; no clear D gene. The germline gives CDR1 LNHDA, CDR2 SQIVND (reference sequence). V lost 5 bases and J 0 bases, leaving 8 bases between the germline ends. The CDR3 runs 15 residues. CDR3 DNA sequence: TGTGCCAGTAGTTTACAGCTCTCTGGGGCCAACGTCCTGACTTTC. Amino acid sequence: CASSLQLSGANVLTF. The whole variable domain, filled in from reference TRBV19 and TRBJ2-6, reads DGGITQSPKYLFRKEGQNVTLSCEQNLNHDAMYWYRQDPGQGLRLIYYSQIVNDFQKGDIAEGYSVSREKKESFPLTVTSAQKNPTAFYLCASSLQLSGANVLTFGAGSRLTVL.

The gene calls are TRBV9 and TRBJ2-1, with 12 bases lining up with TRBD2. CDR1 is SGDLS and CDR2 is YYNGEE in the germline V gene. This CDR3 is built from 16 residues. With 3 bases clipped from V and 3 bases from J, the junction kept 4 bases outside the gene matches. CDR3 amino acids: CASSAGGLAGYNEQFF. The DNA of the CDR3 is TGTGCCAGCAGCGCGGGGGGACTAGCGGGCTACAATGAGCAGTTCTTC. The full variable domain, its missing parts supplied by reference TRBV9 and TRBJ2-1, is DSGVTQTPKHLITATGQRVTLRCSPRSGDLSVYWYQQSLDQGLQFLIQYYNGEERAKGNILERFSAQQFPDLHSELNLSSLELGDSALYFCASSAGGLAGYNEQFFGPGTRLTVL.

This chain uses TRBV6-5 with TRBJ2-2; weak D call: TRBD2 (6 bases). Trimming removed 8 bases at V and 0 bases at J, with 13 bases between. This CDR3 contains 15 residues. Germline CDR1 is MNHEY and CDR2 is SVGAGI. CDR3 amino acids: CASFPGLTNTGELFF. DNA for the CDR3: TGTGCCAGCTTTCCGGGACTCACGAACACCGGGGAGCTGTTTTTT.

Note on this clone: The sample holds other DNA sequences that translate to the same CDR3. This chain links TRBV29-1 with TRBJ2-2; D gene unclear. The CDR3 has 14 residues. From germline, CDR1 is SQVTM and CDR2 ANQGSEA. Trimming cost V 4 bases and J 0 bases, with 9 bases left between them. The CDR3 spells CSVAQAPNTGELFF. CDR3 coding DNA: TGCAGCGTTGCCCAGGCTCCGAACACCGGGGAGCTGTTTTTT.

The chain carries TRBV12-5 and TRBJ2-7, with TRBD2 matching over 14 bases. Unmatched junction bases numbered 2, after V lost 1 base and J lost 3 bases. The length of the CDR3 is 16 residues. Germline CDR1 LGHNT, CDR2 FRNRAP. The CDR3 DNA reads TGTGCTAGTGGTTTGGGACTAGCGGGAGGGCACTACGAGCAGTACTTC. It yields the protein CASGLGLAGGHYEQYF.

This clone was counted only a few times. This chain joins TRBV28 and TRBJ2-5; TRBD2 matches 13 bases. The CDR3 spans 16 residues. Trimming removed 0 bases from V and 4 bases from J; junction bases left unmatched: 2. Germline V gives CDR1 MDHEN, CDR2 SYDVKM. CDR3 region: CASSLWGLAGSETQYF. CDR3 nucleotide sequence: TGTGCCAGCAGTTTATGGGGACTAGCGGGATCAGAGACCCAGTACTTC.

This chain links TRBV29-1 with TRBJ2-1, with no clear D. From germline, CDR1 is SQVTM and CDR2 ANQGSEA. V was trimmed by 0 bases and J by 0 bases, leaving 9 bases between them. The CDR3 covers 15 residues. CDR3 coding DNA: TGCAGCGTTGAAGATCATAGCAGCTCCTACAATGAGCAGTTCTTC. Amino acid sequence: CSVEDHSSSYNEQFF.

This clone has more than one count but fewer than ten. V and J are TRBV21-1 and TRBJ2-5; the listed D gene, TRBD2, was not tested against the DNA. TRBV21-1 represents a pseudogene. The CDR3 contains 14 residues. The CDR3 region has the DNA TGTGCCAGCAGCAAAGATAGCGGGAGAGAGACCCAGTACTTC. The encoded protein is CASSKDSGRETQYF.

The gene calls are TRBV5-4 and TRBJ2-7, with TRBD1 identical over 10 bases. With 5 bases clipped from V and 3 bases from J, the junction kept 5 bases outside the gene matches. The CDR3 contains 14 residues. Per germline, CDR1 SGHNT and CDR2 YYREEE (reference sequence). The CDR3 region is CASSPGTGDYEQYF. The CDR3 region has the DNA TGTGCCAGCAGTCCCGGGACAGGGGACTACGAGCAGTACTTC.

V gene TRBV5-4 combines with J gene TRBJ2-3, with a possible D match to TRBD1 (6 bases). The CDR3 totals 15 residues. V gave up 1 base and J gave up 0 bases, with 9 bases separating them. Looked up from germline, CDR1 is SGHNT and CDR2 is YYREEE (reference sequence). CDR3 sequence reads: CASSLTGSSTDTQYF. CDR3 sequence (DNA): TGTGCCAGCAGCTTGACAGGGTCTAGCACAGATACGCAGTATTTT. Together with reference TRBV5-4 and TRBJ2-3, the CDR3 gives the full variable domain: ETGVTQSPTHLIKTRGQQVTLRCSSQSGHNTVSWYQQALGQGPQFIFQYYREEENGRGNFPPRFSGLQFPNYSSELNVNALELDDSALYLCASSLTGSSTDTQYFGPGTRLTVL.

The rearrangement joins TRBV28 to TRBJ2-1; perhaps TRBD2 as D (5 bases). CDR1 is MDHEN and CDR2 is SYDVKM in the germline V gene. CDR3 length: 15 amino acids. V shed 7 bases and J shed 6 bases, with 19 bases lying between them. CDR3 coding DNA: TGTGCCAGCATCCCGACCATATCGGGGAGCAATGAGCAGTTCTTC. Its translation is CASIPTISGSNEQFF.

V usage is TRBV7-9 and J usage is TRBJ2-5, with TRBD1 as a possible D gene (6 bases). There are 13 residues in the CDR3. Germline loops: CDR1 SEHNR, CDR2 FQNEAQ (reference sequence). Trimming took off 5 bases at V and 5 bases at J, with 12 bases between the two ends. The CDR3 sequence is CASSLHTGETQYF. The CDR3 region has the DNA TGTGCCAGCAGCCTCCATACAGGGGAGACCCAGTACTTC.

The chain carries TRBV6-1 and TRBJ2-1; 13 bases match TRBD2. CDR1 and CDR2 from the germline V gene are MNHNS and SASEGT. V dropped 4 bases and J dropped 7; count of bases not matched to a gene: 7. The CDR3 covers 16 residues. This chain's CDR3 is CASSGQTSGRSNEQFF. CDR3 in DNA: TGTGCCAGCAGTGGCCAGACTAGCGGGAGGAGTAATGAGCAGTTCTTC.

The V call is TRBV7-9, the J call TRBJ1-5, with 8 bases fitting TRBD1. Trimming cost V 5 bases and J 1 base; bases outside gene matches: 4. This CDR3 region has 15 residues. Germline CDR1 is SEHNR and CDR2 is FQNEAQ (reference sequence). CDR3 nucleotides: TGTGCCAGCAGCCGACAGGGGTCCAGCAATCAGCCCCAGCATTTT. Translating gives CASSRQGSSNQPQHF.

This clone has just a few counts. The V gene is TRBV30, the J gene TRBJ1-1, with D perhaps matching TRBD1 (5 bases). Trimming removed 4 bases from V and 7 bases from J, with 16 bases in between. Germline V gene sequence: CDR1 GTSNPN, CDR2 SVGIG (reference sequence). The CDR3 totals 13 residues. The CDR3 loop is CAWNPPGLNEAFF. As DNA, the CDR3 is TGTGCCTGGAATCCACCAGGGCTGAATGAAGCTTTCTTT.

The V call is TRBV7-9, the J call TRBJ2-1, with D possibly being TRBD1 (5 bases). CDR1 and CDR2 (germline): SEHNR, FQNEAQ (reference sequence). The CDR3 length is 12 residues. V lost 4 bases and J 10 bases, leaving 11 bases between the germline ends. CDR3 sequence: CASSSLRGEQFF. CDR3 nucleotides: TGTGCCAGCAGCTCCCTTAGGGGAGAGCAGTTCTTC.

The chain links TRBV6-5 to TRBJ1-2; tentative D call: TRBD1 (6 bases). With 6 bases removed from V and 2 bases from J, the gap between germline ends came to 10 bases. CDR1 MNHEY and CDR2 SVGAGI come from the germline V gene. CDR3 length: 13 amino acids. CDR3 sequence: CASSRGQNYGYTF. The CDR3, as DNA: TGTGCCAGCAGCCGCGGACAGAACTATGGCTACACCTTC.

In this sample, this clone turned up once. The chain couples TRBV5-4 to TRBJ2-1, with D perhaps TRBD2 (5 bases). Germline-derived CDR1 and CDR2 are SGHNT and YYREEE (reference sequence). This CDR3 spans 17 amino acids. Trimming took 1 base from V and 0 from J, leaving 14 bases between them. The CDR3 reads CASSLFRGSSSYNEQFF. In nucleotides, the CDR3 is TGTGCCAGCAGCTTGTTCCGGGGTAGCAGCTCCTACAATGAGCAGTTCTTC.

The chain couples TRBV19 to TRBJ1-2; D gene uncertain. The CDR3 sequence is 14 residues long. Germline CDR1 and CDR2: LNHDA and SQIVND (reference sequence). Trimming shortened V by 2 bases and J by 2 bases, and 9 bases separated the two germline ends. CDR3 DNA: TGTGCCAGTAGTATAATGAAAGCCAACTATGGCTACACCTTC. This sequence encodes CASSIMKANYGYTF.

On this clone itself: Other DNA sequences in the sample encode the same CDR3. The rearrangement uses TRBV7-9 and TRBJ2-7; 9 bases are a match to TRBD2. The CDR3 totals 14 residues. V lost 5 bases to trimming and J lost 3 bases; unmatched junction nucleotides: 5. The germline gives CDR1 SEHNR, CDR2 FQNEAQ (reference sequence). This chain's CDR3 is CASSQGLAVYEQYF. The DNA for the CDR3 is TGTGCCAGCAGCCAGGGACTAGCCGTCTACGAGCAGTACTTC.

The rearrangement joins TRBV6-1 to TRBJ1-2; 8 bases fit TRBD1. After removal of 6 bases from V and 2 bases from J, the junction contained 5 bases not matched to a gene. Germline-derived CDR1 and CDR2 are MNHNS and SASEGT. The CDR3 runs to 14 residues. The CDR3 region has the DNA TGTGCCAGCAGCCGCGACAGGGGAAACTATGGCTACACCTTC. It specifies CASSRDRGNYGYTF.

This clone was detected only a few times. The chain couples TRBV5-1 to TRBJ2-2; 7 nucleotides align to TRBD1. Germline V gene lookup returns CDR1 SGHRS and CDR2 YFSETQ. The CDR3 contains 16 residues. After removal of 0 bases from V and 0 bases from J, the junction contained 2 bases not matched to a gene. The CDR3 nucleotides read TGCGCCAGCAGCTTGGAAGGGGGCGCGAACACCGGGGAGCTGTTTTTT. Protein: CASSLEGGANTGELFF.